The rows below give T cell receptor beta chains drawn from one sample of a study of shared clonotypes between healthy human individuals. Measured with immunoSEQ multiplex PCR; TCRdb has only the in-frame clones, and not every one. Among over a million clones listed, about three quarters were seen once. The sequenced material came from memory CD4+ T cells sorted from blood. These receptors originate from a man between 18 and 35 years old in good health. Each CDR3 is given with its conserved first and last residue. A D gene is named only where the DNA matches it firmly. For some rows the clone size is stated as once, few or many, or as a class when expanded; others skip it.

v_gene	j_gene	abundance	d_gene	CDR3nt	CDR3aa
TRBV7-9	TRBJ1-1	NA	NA	TGTGCCAGCAGCTTAGGTGTTGGGGGACTCTTGAACACTGAAGCTTTCTTT	CASSLGVGGLLNTEAFF
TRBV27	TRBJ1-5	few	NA	TGTGCCAGCAGTAGAGAAGGCGGGCGGCCCCAGCATTTT	CASSREGGRPQHF
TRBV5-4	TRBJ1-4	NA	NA	TGTGCCAGCAGCTTGGACAGGCCAACTAATGAAAAACTGTTTTTT	CASSLDRPTNEKLFF
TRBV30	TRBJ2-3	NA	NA	TGTGCCTGGAGTGTCAGCTCAGATACGCAGTATTTT	CAWSVSSDTQYF
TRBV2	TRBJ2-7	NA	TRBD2	TGTGCCAGTTCAAAGGGACTAGCGGGGACTTACGAGCAGTACTTC	CASSKGLAGTYEQYF
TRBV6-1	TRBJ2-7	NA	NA	TGTGCCAGCGGAGACAGATCCTACGAGCAGTACTTC	CASGDRSYEQYF
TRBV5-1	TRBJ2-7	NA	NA	TGCGCCAGCAGCTTAACCCCCGAGATATACGAGCAGTACTTC	CASSLTPEIYEQYF
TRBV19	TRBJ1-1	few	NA	TGTGCCAGTAGTAGTGGACAGAACACTGAAGCTTTCTTT	CASSSGQNTEAFF
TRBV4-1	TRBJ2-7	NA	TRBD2	TGCGCCAGCCAAAATGGACTAGCGGGGACCTACGAGCAGTACTTC	CASQNGLAGTYEQYF
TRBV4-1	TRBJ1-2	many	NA	TGCGCCAGCAGCCAAGCGGCGACAGACACTAACTATGGCTACACCTTC	CASSQAATDTNYGYTF
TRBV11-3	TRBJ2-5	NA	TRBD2	TGTGCCAGCAGCGTATCTAGCGGGGGGTACCAAGAGACCCAGTACTTC	CASSVSSGGYQETQYF
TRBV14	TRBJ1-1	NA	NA	TGTGCCAGCAGCCAAGTGGGCGTTGGAGCTTTCTTT	CASSQVGVGAFF
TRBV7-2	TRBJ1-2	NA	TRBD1	TGTGCCAGCAGCTTAGCCTTGACAGGGTCCTATGGCTACACCTTC	CASSLALTGSYGYTF
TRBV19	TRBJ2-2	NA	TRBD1	TGTGCCAGTGCGCCGGACAGGGTGAACACCGGGGAGCTGTTTTTT	CASAPDRVNTGELFF
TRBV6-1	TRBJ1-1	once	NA	TGTGCCAGCAGTCCCCAATGGGGGTGGACTGAAGCTTTCTTT	CASSPQWGWTEAFF
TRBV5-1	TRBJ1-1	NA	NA	TGCGCCAGCAGCAGGGAGGGAAACACTGAAGCTTTCTTT	CASSREGNTEAFF
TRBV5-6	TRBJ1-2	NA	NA	TGTGCCAGCAGCTTTTTAGGGGGAGGCTATGGCTACACCTTC	CASSFLGGGYGYTF
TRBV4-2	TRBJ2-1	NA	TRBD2	TGTGCCAGCAGCCAAGGAGCGCGGGGGGGCAATGAGCAGTTCTTC	CASSQGARGGNEQFF
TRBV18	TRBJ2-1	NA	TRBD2	TGTGCCAGCTCTAGGACGGGACTAGCGGGAGGGCCCTACAATGAGCAGTTCTTC	CASSRTGLAGGPYNEQFF
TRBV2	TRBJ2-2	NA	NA	TGTGCCAGCAGTGAAGGGGGTTGGACCGGGGAGCTGTTTTTT	CASSEGGWTGELFF
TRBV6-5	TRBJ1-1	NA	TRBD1	TGTGCCAGCAGTTACGCTGACAGGGCGAACACTGAAGCTTTCTTT	CASSYADRANTEAFF
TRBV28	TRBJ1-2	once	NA	TGTGCCAGCAGGATGATACCTCAGGTCTATGGCTACACCTTC	CASRMIPQVYGYTF
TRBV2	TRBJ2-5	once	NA	TGTGCCAGCAGCGGATTGTACCAAGAGACCCAGTACTTC	CASSGLYQETQYF
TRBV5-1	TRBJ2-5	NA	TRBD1	TGCGCCAGCAGCGACGGACAGGGGGCTTATCGAGAGACCCAGTACTTC	CASSDGQGAYRETQYF
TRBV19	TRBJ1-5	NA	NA	TGTGCCAGTAGTATAGATCACCGGGGTGTGGCGAGCAATCAGCCCCAGCATTTT	CASSIDHRGVASNQPQHF
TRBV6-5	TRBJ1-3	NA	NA	TGTGCCAGCAGGTCTTCAACTGGAAACACCATATATTTT	CASRSSTGNTIYF
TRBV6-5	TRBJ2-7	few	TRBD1	TGTGCCAGCAGTTACTCGAGGACAGGGGGGCACGAGCAGTACTTC	CASSYSRTGGHEQYF
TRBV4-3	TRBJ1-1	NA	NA	TGCGCCAGCAGCCAATTCCGCGGGAACACTGAAGCTTTCTTT	CASSQFRGNTEAFF
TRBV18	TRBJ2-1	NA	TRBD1	TGTGCCAGCTCACGGGGACAGGGGGCGCAGAATGAGCAGTTCTTC	CASSRGQGAQNEQFF
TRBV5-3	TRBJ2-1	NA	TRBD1	TGTGCCAGAAGATTTAACAGGGGCAAGGGGAACGATGAGCAGTTCTTC	CARRFNRGKGNDEQFF
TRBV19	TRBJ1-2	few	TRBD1	TGTGCCAGTAGTATAGTGGGACAGCCTAACTATGGCTACACCTTC	CASSIVGQPNYGYTF
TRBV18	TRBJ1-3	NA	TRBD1	TGTGCCAGCTCACATGGCGTGAAGGGACAGAGCTCTGGAAACACCATATATTTT	CASSHGVKGQSSGNTIYF
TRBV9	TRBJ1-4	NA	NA	TGTGCCAGCAGCGTAGGGGGGCGGTTTAATGAAAAACTGTTTTTT	CASSVGGRFNEKLFF
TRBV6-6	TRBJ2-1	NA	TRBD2	TGTGCCACGGGACTAGCGGGGGTGAATGAGCAGTTCTTC	CATGLAGVNEQFF
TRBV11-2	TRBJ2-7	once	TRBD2	TGTGCCAGCAGCTTCCTAGCGGGGGATTCCTACGAGCAGTACTTC	CASSFLAGDSYEQYF
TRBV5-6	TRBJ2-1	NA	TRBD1	TGTGCCAGCAGCTTGCCGGGACAGGGGGCCGTTTTCGATGAGCAGTTCTTC	CASSLPGQGAVFDEQFF
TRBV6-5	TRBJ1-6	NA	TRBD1	TGTGCCAGCAGTTACGAGGGGGCAGGGATTTCACCCCTCCACTTT	CASSYEGAGISPLHF
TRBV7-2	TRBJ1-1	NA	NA	TGTGCCAGCAGCCTCGCCGGGGGAGGGCGGACTGAAGCTTTCTTT	CASSLAGGGRTEAFF
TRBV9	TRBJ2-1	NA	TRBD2	TGTGCCCCTCGTGGGCTAGCGGGGGGCCCCTCCTACAATGAGCAGTTCTTC	CAPRGLAGGPSYNEQFF
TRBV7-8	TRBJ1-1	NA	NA	TGTGCCAGCAGCAGGACACCGAACACTGAAGCTTTCTTT	CASSRTPNTEAFF
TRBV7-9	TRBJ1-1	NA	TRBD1	TGTGCCAGCAGCCCGGGACAGGGGGAGACTGAAGCTTTCTTT	CASSPGQGETEAFF
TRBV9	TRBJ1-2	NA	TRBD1	TGTGCCAGCAGCTCTAGAGGAGGGGGCTCCTCCAACTATGGCTACACCTTC	CASSSRGGGSSNYGYTF
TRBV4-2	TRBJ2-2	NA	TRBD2	TGTGCCAGCAGCCATGCCGGGACTAGTATAACCGGGGAGCTGTTTTTT	CASSHAGTSITGELFF
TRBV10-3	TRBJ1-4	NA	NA	TGTGCCATCAGCCTCGAGGAAGGGGAAAAACTGTTTTTT	CAISLEEGEKLFF
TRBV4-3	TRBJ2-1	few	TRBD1	TGCGCCAGCAGCCAGACAGGGCCGCGTAGTGAGCAGTTCTTC	CASSQTGPRSEQFF
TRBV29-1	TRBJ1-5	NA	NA	TGCAGCGTTGGAGGTGCGAATCAGCCCCAGCATTTT	CSVGGANQPQHF
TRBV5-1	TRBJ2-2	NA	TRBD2	TGCGCCAGCAGCTTACCGGGACTAGACACCGGGGAGCTGTTTTTT	CASSLPGLDTGELFF
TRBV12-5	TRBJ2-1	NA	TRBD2	TGTGCTAGTGGGAGGACTAGCGGGAGTCTCGATGAGCAGTTCTTC	CASGRTSGSLDEQFF
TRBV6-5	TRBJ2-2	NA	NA	TGTGCCAGCAATACAGGGTCCGGGGAGCTGTTTTTT	CASNTGSGELFF
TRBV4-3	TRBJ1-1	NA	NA	TGCGCCAGCAGCCAAGCGGGCCAGGGAATGAACACTGAAGCTTTCTTT	CASSQAGQGMNTEAFF
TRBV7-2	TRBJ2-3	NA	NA	TGTGCCAGCAGCTTCCAGGGCAAGCTAGCGGATACGCAGTATTTT	CASSFQGKLADTQYF
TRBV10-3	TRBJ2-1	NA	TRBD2	TGTGCCATCAGTCTCCTAGCGGGAGGTGTTAATGAGCAGTTCTTC	CAISLLAGGVNEQFF
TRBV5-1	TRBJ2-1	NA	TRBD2	TGCGCCAGCAGCCCCGGAGCGGGGGGCTTCAATGAGCAGTTCTTC	CASSPGAGGFNEQFF
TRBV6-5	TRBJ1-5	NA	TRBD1	TGTGCCAGCAGCGCCGGGACAGGGAATCAGCCCCAGCATTTT	CASSAGTGNQPQHF
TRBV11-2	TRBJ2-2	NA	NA	TGTGCCAGCAGCTTACTAGCAAACACCGGGGAGCTGTTTTTT	CASSLLANTGELFF
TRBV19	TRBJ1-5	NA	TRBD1	TGTGCCAGTAGTAGTCAGACAGGGGGACAGCCCCAGCATTTT	CASSSQTGGQPQHF